This T cell receptor beta chain came from a study of blood T cell repertoires in COVID-19. The method was immunoSEQ multiplex PCR; TCRdb's version includes in-frame clones alone and lacks a portion of them. The data contain 80,000 or so clones, 75% to 85% of them singletons. The sequence was obtained from a woman aged 70-85 years with acute or convalescent COVID-19. Specimen: peripheral blood.

In DNA form, the CDR3 reads TGTGCCAGCAGCCCAGCTTACGAGCAGTACTTC. It translates to CASSPAYEQYF. The V gene is TRBV6-2 or TRBV6-3, the J gene TRBJ2-7; no reliable D call. This CDR3 has 11 amino acids. The V end lost 6 bases, the J end lost 4 bases, and 7 bases lay between the germline ends. CDR1 MNHEY and CDR2 SVGEGT come from the germline V gene.